A selection of T cell receptor beta chains follows, all from one sample in a study of cytomegalovirus exposure and HLA in healthy donors. TCRdb's copy holds only in-frame clones and misses some; the assay was immunoSEQ multiplex PCR. Here the sample spans about 99,000 clones, approximately 80% being singletons. The specimen sequenced was PBMCs. The receptors were sampled from a woman between 18 and 29 years old in good health and CMV-seropositive. The CDR3 runs from the conserved cysteine through the conserved F or W. Each record gives: D gene, V gene, J gene, CDR3 protein. The D gene is left open where the match is weak.

D: NA
V: TRBV7-8
J: TRBJ1-6
CDR3: CASSLGRRASTNNSPLHF

D: NA
V: TRBV30
J: TRBJ2-7
CDR3: CAWSLQGAYEQYF

D: TRBD1
V: TRBV27
J: TRBJ2-7
CDR3: CASSLMRGQGYEQYF

D: TRBD1
V: TRBV4-1
J: TRBJ1-2
CDR3: CASSQQGQGQGYTF

D: NA
V: TRBV6-5
J: TRBJ2-2
CDR3: CASSSLGELFF

D: NA
V: TRBV28
J: TRBJ1-1
CDR3: CASSPRYEAFF

D: TRBD1
V: TRBV28
J: TRBJ1-2
CDR3: CASSLGSPWDRNVYGYTF

D: NA
V: TRBV27
J: TRBJ1-5
CDR3: CASSTGWSNQPQHF

D: NA
V: TRBV19
J: TRBJ1-5
CDR3: CASSISPSNQPQHF

D: TRBD2
V: TRBV28
J: TRBJ2-5
CDR3: CASSLLLAGGETQYF

D: TRBD1
V: TRBV28
J: TRBJ1-6
CDR3: CASKSQGANSPLHF

D: NA
V: TRBV10-1
J: TRBJ1-2
CDR3: CASSPGHSYGYTF

D: NA
V: TRBV14
J: TRBJ1-4
CDR3: CASSPLGGTNEKLFF

D: NA
V: TRBV5-1
J: TRBJ2-7
CDR3: CASSLGLTLSYEQYF

D: TRBD1
V: TRBV11-3
J: TRBJ2-5
CDR3: CASSMRTGETQYF

D: NA
V: TRBV11-3
J: TRBJ2-3
CDR3: CASSPGNAPDTQYF

D: TRBD2
V: TRBV6-5
J: TRBJ2-7
CDR3: CASKVAGTSYEQYF

D: TRBD2
V: TRBV6-1
J: TRBJ2-2
CDR3: CASTGAGRTGELFF

D: NA
V: TRBV9
J: TRBJ1-1
CDR3: CASNRGTGTDGSLNTEAFF

D: TRBD1
V: TRBV9
J: TRBJ1-2
CDR3: CASSVGAGGGIYGYTF

D: NA
V: TRBV18
J: TRBJ2-5
CDR3: CASSPLSGPLTQETQYF

D: NA
V: TRBV9
J: TRBJ1-1
CDR3: CASSVVPTGTEAFF

D: TRBD2
V: TRBV5-1
J: TRBJ2-3
CDR3: CASSLAGEGDTQYF

D: TRBD2
V: TRBV6-6
J: TRBJ2-1
CDR3: CASRWREGQYNEQFF

D: NA
V: TRBV6-5
J: TRBJ2-7
CDR3: CASSYRYNYEQYF

D: TRBD2
V: TRBV9
J: TRBJ2-1
CDR3: CASSVGGSGYEQFF

D: TRBD1
V: TRBV6-5
J: TRBJ1-5
CDR3: CASSYDRGLDPQHF

D: NA
V: TRBV28
J: TRBJ1-3
CDR3: CASHPGAQAGNTIYF

D: NA
V: TRBV29-1
J: TRBJ2-7
CDR3: CSVGSPDSSYEQYF

D: NA
V: TRBV10-3
J: TRBJ2-1
CDR3: CAIQVADDEQFF

D: NA
V: TRBV28
J: TRBJ1-5
CDR3: CASRTRVGSNQPQHF

D: NA
V: TRBV1
J: TRBJ1-1
CDR3: CTSSQAKGALNTEAFF

D: NA
V: TRBV14
J: TRBJ1-2
CDR3: CASSQASGYGYTF

D: NA
V: TRBV11-2
J: TRBJ2-7
CDR3: CAGAPSARGYEQYF

D: NA
V: TRBV25-1
J: TRBJ1-5
CDR3: CASSEFIKGSESNQPQHF

D: TRBD1
V: TRBV28
J: TRBJ1-4
CDR3: CASSLWDRLNEKLFF

D: NA
V: TRBV30
J: TRBJ1-2
CDR3: CAWSVLGPYGYTF

D: NA
V: TRBV27
J: TRBJ1-1
CDR3: CASSSDGVWAEAFF

D: NA
V: TRBV7-2
J: TRBJ2-2
CDR3: CASSPMFFTGELFF

D: NA
V: TRBV9
J: TRBJ2-3
CDR3: CASSVASTDTQYF

D: TRBD1
V: TRBV28
J: TRBJ1-5
CDR3: CASSDRVPSNQPQHF

D: TRBD1
V: TRBV5-1
J: TRBJ2-7
CDR3: CASSFFGTGYEQYF

D: NA
V: TRBV30
J: TRBJ1-2
CDR3: CAWSERRVLGYTF

D: NA
V: TRBV30
J: TRBJ2-7
CDR3: CAWSDPKDSYEQYF

D: NA
V: TRBV19
J: TRBJ2-1
CDR3: CASSIGPSTIEQFF

D: NA
V: TRBV2
J: TRBJ1-5
CDR3: CASWGGGGGPQHF

D: TRBD2
V: TRBV27
J: TRBJ2-7
CDR3: CASNSLGSGRYEQYF

D: NA
V: TRBV28
J: TRBJ2-6
CDR3: CASRGSEGASSGANVLTF

D: NA
V: TRBV28
J: TRBJ1-5
CDR3: CASRRQVLGDQPQHF

D: TRBD1
V: TRBV7-3
J: TRBJ2-2
CDR3: CASSPGQAVGELFF

D: TRBD1
V: TRBV6-1
J: TRBJ2-1
CDR3: CASSEPHRGRGYNEQFF

D: NA
V: TRBV7-9
J: TRBJ1-4
CDR3: CASSQDSNEKLFF

D: TRBD1
V: TRBV6-1
J: TRBJ1-1
CDR3: CASTRQGVTEAFF

D: NA
V: TRBV10-3
J: TRBJ2-7
CDR3: CAISVPAKTIDEQYF

D: TRBD1
V: TRBV10-3
J: TRBJ2-1
CDR3: CAISEPGQSLNEQFF

D: NA
V: TRBV5-1
J: TRBJ2-1
CDR3: CASSSEAPYNEQFF

D: TRBD2
V: TRBV7-2
J: TRBJ2-1
CDR3: CASSSGLAGGGEQFF